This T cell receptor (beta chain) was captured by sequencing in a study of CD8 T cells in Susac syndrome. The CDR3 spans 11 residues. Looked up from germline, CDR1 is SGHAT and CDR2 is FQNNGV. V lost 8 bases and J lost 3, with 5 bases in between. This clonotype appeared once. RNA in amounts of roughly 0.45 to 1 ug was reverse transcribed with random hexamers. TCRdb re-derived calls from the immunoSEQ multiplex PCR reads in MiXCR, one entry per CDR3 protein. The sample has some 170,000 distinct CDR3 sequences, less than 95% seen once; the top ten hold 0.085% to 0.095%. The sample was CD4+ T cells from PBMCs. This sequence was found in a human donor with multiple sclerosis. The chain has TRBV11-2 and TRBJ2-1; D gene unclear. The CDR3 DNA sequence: TGTGCCAGCGGCGGCTACAATGAGCAGTTCTTC. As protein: CASGGYNEQFF.